The 20 T cell receptor beta chains below all came from one sample that was sequenced in a study of cytomegalovirus exposure and HLA in healthy donors. The PCR was carried out with 60 Vbeta primers and 13 Jbeta primers. Repertoires were generated with immunoSEQ multiplex PCR, while TCRdb's copy carries only in-frame clones and drops some. The table lists fewer than 90,000 clones, about 80% of them singletons. Material for sequencing was PBMCs. These receptors were taken from a young man in good health and CMV-seropositive.

This clone occurred once. CDR3 nucleotide sequence: TGTGCCAGCATACCAGGGGTGGGGGAAGCTTTCTTT. Protein sequence: CASIPGVGEAFF. The chain couples TRBV6-1 to TRBJ1-1; tentative D call: TRBD1 (6 bases). The CDR3 has 12 residues. The germline V and J ends were trimmed by 7 bases and 8 bases, with 14 bases remaining between them. Germline V gene data show CDR1 as MNHNS and CDR2 as SASEGT.

The genes are TRBV5-1 and TRBJ2-2; D not certain. Germline CDR1 reads SGHRS; CDR2 reads YFSETQ. The CDR3 totals 16 residues. The V end lost 0 bases, the J end lost 3 bases, and 12 bases lay between the germline ends. The CDR3 nucleotides are TGCGCCAGCAGCTTGGGGGCAGAGAGATACACCGGGGAGCTGTTTTTT. Translated: CASSLGAERYTGELFF.

As for this clone: One junction end does not reproduce the germline sequence, and a read error may be involved. The V call is TRBV7-3, the J call TRBJ1-4; the D gene is possibly TRBD1 (6 bases). The CDR3 runs to 15 residues. Germline V lookup: CDR1 SGHTA, CDR2 FQGTGA. This chain's CDR3 is CASSQIQGLGEKLFF. CDR3 bases: TGCGCCAGCAGCCAGATACAGGGTTTAGGCGAAAAACTGTTTTTT.

The V gene is TRBV15, the J gene TRBJ2-1; D might be TRBD1 (6 bases). Germline CDR1 LNHNV, CDR2 YYDKDF (reference sequence). Trimming left V 5 bases short and J 3 bases short, with 14 bases between. CDR3 length equals 15 residues. CDR3 amino acids: CATSATGLYYNEQFF. DNA for the CDR3: TGTGCCACCAGCGCGACAGGTCTTTACTACAATGAGCAGTTCTTC.

The chain uses TRBV28 and TRBJ2-1, with TRBD2 identical over 8 bases. The CDR3 length is 16 residues. CDR1 is MDHEN, CDR2 SYDVKM, per germline. With V trimmed by 4 bases and J by 5 bases, 10 bases remained unmatched. The CDR3 DNA reads as TGTGCCAGCAGTTCACCCCAGCGGGGGCCAAACAATGAGCAGTTCTTC. Amino acids: CASSSPQRGPNNEQFF.

V usage is TRBV9 and J usage is TRBJ1-2; D is ambiguous. V was clipped by 3 bases and J by 1 base, with 10 bases between them. The CDR3 extends over 14 amino acids. Germline lookup yields CDR1 SGDLS and CDR2 YYNGEE. The CDR3 DNA is TGTGCCAGCAGCGCCCCCGGGGATAACTATGGCTACACCTTC. It specifies CASSAPGDNYGYTF.

V and J are TRBV9 and TRBJ2-4; the D is unclear. Per germline, CDR1 SGDLS and CDR2 YYNGEE. V gave up 0 bases and J gave up 0 bases, with 10 bases separating them. The CDR3 loop spans 16 amino acids. CDR3 amino acids: CASSVGVTLAKNIQYF. In nucleotides, the CDR3 is TGTGCCAGCAGCGTAGGGGTGACTCTAGCCAAAAACATTCAGTACTTC.

The V gene is TRBV29-1, the J gene TRBJ1-2; 11 nucleotides agree with TRBD1. Germline V gene lookup returns CDR1 SQVTM and CDR2 ANQGSEA. With V trimmed by 4 bases and J by 7 bases, 2 bases remained unmatched. The CDR3 spans 12 residues. The CDR3 DNA sequence: TGCAGCGTTGGGACAGGGGGCACTGGCTACACCTTC. Translation gives CSVGTGGTGYTF.

This clone was seen only once. The chain uses TRBV5-1 and TRBJ2-1; TRBD1 matches 8 bases. The germline gives CDR1 SGHRS, CDR2 YFSETQ. J lost 2 bases, V lost 4 bases, and 14 bases had no gene match. The CDR3 runs to 18 residues. The CDR3 DNA reads TGCGCCAGCAGCCCTACCGGGACAGGCGAACCCCCCTACAATGAGCAGTTCTTC. It translates to CASSPTGTGEPPYNEQFF.

To note about this clone: An end of the junction differs from the germline gene, which may be a read error. The chain carries TRBV27 and TRBJ1-6, with D hard to call. Germline loops: CDR1 MNHEY, CDR2 SMNVEV (reference sequence). The CDR3 extends over 15 amino acids. The CDR3 DNA follows: TGTGCCAGCAGTTTATCTCGGGGTTCGCTTTCACCCCTCTACTTT. It codes for CASSLSRGSLSPLYF.

The chain links TRBV9 to TRBJ2-1; TRBD2 matches at 9 bases. The CDR3 is 15 amino acids. Germline V lookup: CDR1 SGDLS, CDR2 YYNGEE. Trimming cost V 0 bases and J 5 bases; bases outside gene matches: 3. This CDR3 is CASSVVGLANNEQFF. The CDR3 bases are TGTGCCAGCAGCGTAGTGGGACTAGCTAACAATGAGCAGTTCTTC.

In this sample, this clone turned up a few times. The chain carries TRBV6-4 and TRBJ2-1; D gene unclear. Deletions cut 5 bases from V and 7 bases from J, with 9 bases between. The CDR3 contains 12 residues. Germline CDR1 is MRHNA and CDR2 is SNTAGT. The CDR3: CASSSRQNEQFF. The CDR3 nucleotides are TGTGCCAGCAGTTCCCGACAAAATGAGCAGTTCTTC.

The DNA for the CDR3 is TGTGCCAGCAGCTTGCTAAGCGGGGAAACTAAGCAGTACTTC. This sequence encodes CASSLLSGETKQYF. The chain carries TRBV7-2 and TRBJ2-7; TRBD2 matches at 7 bases. The trim removed 3 bases at V and 8 bases at J, leaving 10 bases unmatched. This CDR3 is built from 14 residues. Germline CDR1 is SGHTA and CDR2 is FQGNSA.

This clone appeared a few times. V and J are TRBV14 and TRBJ1-1, with 7 bases identical to TRBD1. Per germline, CDR1 SGHDN and CDR2 FVKESK. The length of the CDR3 is 15 residues. Trimming at V came to 6 bases and at J to 0 bases, leaving 7 bases not matched to a gene. In nucleotides, the CDR3 is TGTGCCAGCAGTACCTCGACAGGGATGAACACTGAAGCTTTCTTT. Its protein is CASSTSTGMNTEAFF.

This chain uses TRBV21-1 with TRBJ2-5; TRBD2 is taken as the D call from the table, unchecked against the DNA. TRBV21-1 is a recognized pseudogene. CDR3 length: 21 amino acids. CDR3 amino acids: CASSKGKRDGIAGRGQETQYF. DNA of the CDR3: TGTGCCAGCAGCAAAGGAAAAAGGGATGGGATTGCGGGGCGGGGCCAAGAGACCCAGTACTTC.

The chain couples TRBV7-9 to TRBJ2-3; 11 nucleotides line up with TRBD2. Germline V gene lookup returns CDR1 SEHNR and CDR2 FQNEAQ (reference sequence). V lost 3 bases, J lost 1 base, and 3 bases stayed unmatched. The CDR3 sequence is 16 residues long. This chain's CDR3 is CASSFSGGAGTDTQYF. The CDR3 coding sequence is TGTGCCAGCAGCTTTAGCGGGGGGGCGGGCACAGATACGCAGTATTTT.

This chain joins TRBV5-1 and TRBJ1-2; D is possibly TRBD1 (5 bases). This CDR3 contains 13 residues. V dropped 0 bases and J dropped 5 bases, with 8 bases sitting between them. CDR1 and CDR2 from the germline V gene are SGHRS and YFSETQ. CDR3 DNA sequence: TGCGCCAGCAGCTTGGACGGGGGGTATGGCTACACCTTC. Translated: CASSLDGGYGYTF.

The genes are TRBV12-5 and TRBJ2-1; TRBD1 matches 7 bases. The germline gives CDR1 LGHNT, CDR2 FRNRAP. This CDR3 has 15 amino acids. V lost 1 base and J lost 4; bases outside the gene matches: 4. The CDR3 sequence is CASGLDGQVYNEQFF. As DNA, the CDR3 is TGTGCTAGTGGTTTGGACGGACAGGTTTACAATGAGCAGTTCTTC.

This chain links TRBV27 with TRBJ2-1, with 10 bases aligning to TRBD2. The CDR3 length is 17 residues. Losses at the gene ends were 4 bases for V and 9 bases for J; bases not matched to a gene: 15. CDR1 is MNHEY and CDR2 is SMNVEV in the germline V gene (reference sequence). The CDR3 DNA reads as TGTGCCAGCAGTTCAAGCGGGGGGGGCGGGGGGGCCGGTGAGCAGTTCTTC. Its protein is CASSSSGGGGGAGEQFF.

V and J are TRBV30 and TRBJ1-2; D unresolved. Between the trimmed V and J ends, which lost 0 bases and 4 bases, there was a span of 9 bases. The germline CDR1 and CDR2 sequences are GTSNPN and SVGIG (reference sequence). The CDR3 has 13 residues. CDR3 DNA: TGTGCCTGGAGTGTACTGTCGGGCTATGGCTACACCTTC. This encodes CAWSVLSGYGYTF. The full variable domain, its missing parts supplied by reference TRBV30 and TRBJ1-2, is SQTIHQWPATLVQPVGSPLSLECTVEGTSNPNLYWYRQAAGRGLQLLFYSVGIGQISSEVPQNLSASRPQDRQFILSSKKLLLSDSGFYLCAWSVLSGYGYTFGSGTRLTVV.